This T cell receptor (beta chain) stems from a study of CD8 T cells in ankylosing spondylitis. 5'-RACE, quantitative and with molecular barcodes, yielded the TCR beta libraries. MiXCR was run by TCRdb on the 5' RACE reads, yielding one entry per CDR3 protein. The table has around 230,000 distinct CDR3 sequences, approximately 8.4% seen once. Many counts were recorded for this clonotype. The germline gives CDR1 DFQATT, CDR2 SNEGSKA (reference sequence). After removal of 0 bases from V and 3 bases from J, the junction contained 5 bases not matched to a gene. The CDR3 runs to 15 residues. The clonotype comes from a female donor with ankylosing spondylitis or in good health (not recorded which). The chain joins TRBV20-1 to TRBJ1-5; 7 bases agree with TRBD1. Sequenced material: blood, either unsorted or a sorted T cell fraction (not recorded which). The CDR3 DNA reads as TGCAGTGCTAGAGAGCCGGGACAGTACAATCAGCCCCAGCATTTT. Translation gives CSAREPGQYNQPQHF.